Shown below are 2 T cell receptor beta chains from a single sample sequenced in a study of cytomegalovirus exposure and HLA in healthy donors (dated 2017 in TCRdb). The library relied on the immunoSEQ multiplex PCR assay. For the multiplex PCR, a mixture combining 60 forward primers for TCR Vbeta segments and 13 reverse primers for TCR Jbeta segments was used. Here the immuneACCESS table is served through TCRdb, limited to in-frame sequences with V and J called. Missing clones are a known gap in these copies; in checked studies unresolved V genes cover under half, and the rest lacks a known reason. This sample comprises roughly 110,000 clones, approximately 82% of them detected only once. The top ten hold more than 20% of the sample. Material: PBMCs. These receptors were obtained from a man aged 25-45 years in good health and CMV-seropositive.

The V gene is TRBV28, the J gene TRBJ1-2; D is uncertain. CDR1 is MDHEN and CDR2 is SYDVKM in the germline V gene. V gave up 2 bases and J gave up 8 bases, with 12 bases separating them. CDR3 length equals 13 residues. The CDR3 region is CASSLTRLGGYTF. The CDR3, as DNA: TGTGCCAGCAGTTTAACGCGGCTAGGAGGCTACACCTTC.

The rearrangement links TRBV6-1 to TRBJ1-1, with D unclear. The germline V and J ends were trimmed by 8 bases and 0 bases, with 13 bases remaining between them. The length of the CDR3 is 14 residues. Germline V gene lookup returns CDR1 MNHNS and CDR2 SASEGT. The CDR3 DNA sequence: TGTGCCAGCTTAAACCTACTTATGAACACTGAAGCTTTCTTT. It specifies CASLNLLMNTEAFF.